Listed below are T cell receptor beta chains from one sample, sequenced in a study of blood T cells in healthy people across ages. Each CDR3 protein gets one entry after TCRdb re-called the 5' RACE reads with MiXCR. The sample holds 1.6 million or so distinct CDR3 sequences, 34% seen once. What was sequenced was blood. These TCRs come from a woman in her 30s in good health. Both conserved end residues are part of each CDR3. The order of the fields is D gene, J gene, V gene, clone size, CDR3 DNA, CDR3 protein. D genes are given only for firm matches. For some rows the clone size is stated as once, few or many, or as a class when expanded; others skip it.

D: NA; J: TRBJ2-1; V: TRBV29-1; size: many; DNA: TGCAGCGCAGGCCGGGGAGACTACAATGAGCAGTTCTTC; CDR3: CSAGRGDYNEQFF
D: TRBD1; J: TRBJ2-5; V: TRBV10-3; size: NA; DNA: TGTGCCATCAGTGCCCGATGGACAGGGAAAGAGACCCAGTACTTC; CDR3: CAISARWTGKETQYF
D: TRBD2; J: TRBJ2-1; V: TRBV3-1; size: many; DNA: TGTGCCAGCAGCGAACCCGGGACTAGCGGTGCCCCAGGGCAGTTCTTC; CDR3: CASSEPGTSGAPGQFF
D: TRBD2; J: TRBJ2-3; V: TRBV2; size: many; DNA: TGTGCCAGCGGCGAGCGGGGGGGCTTGGATACGCAGTATTTT; CDR3: CASGERGGLDTQYF
D: NA; J: TRBJ1-2; V: TRBV20-1; size: NA; DNA: TGCAGTGTATCCGGGGATAATTCTAGGAGCTGCACCTTC; CDR3: CSVSGDNSRSCTF
D: NA; J: TRBJ2-2; V: TRBV29-1; size: NA; DNA: TGCAGCGTTGAGGAGGGGTACACCGGGGAGCTGTTTTTT; CDR3: CSVEEGYTGELFF
D: NA; J: TRBJ2-1; V: TRBV5-1; size: few; DNA: TGCGCCAGCAGCCGGTCCCGAGGACGGAACAATGAGCAGTTCTTC; CDR3: CASSRSRGRNNEQFF
D: NA; J: TRBJ2-7; V: TRBV6-5; size: NA; DNA: TGTGCCAGCAGTTACTCGGTGGATGGGTCTGCTGGGGTTCGTTTCTACGAGCAGTACTTC; CDR3: CASSYSVDGSAGVRFYEQYF
D: NA; J: TRBJ2-1; V: TRBV21-1; size: NA; DNA: TGTGCCAGCAGCTTCCCGGGGACTAGCGGGTACAATGAGCAGTTCTTC; CDR3: CASSFPGTSGYNEQFF
D: NA; J: TRBJ2-5; V: TRBV11-2; size: NA; DNA: TGTGCCAGCAGCTCCGCGGTAGGGTACGCGCAGTACTTC; CDR3: CASSSAVGYAQYF
D: NA; J: TRBJ2-3; V: TRBV7-3; size: NA; DNA: TGTGCCAGCAGCTTACGGGAAGCGCCCACAGTTACGCAGTATTTT; CDR3: CASSLREAPTVTQYF
D: NA; J: TRBJ1-2; V: TRBV6-6; size: NA; DNA: TGTGCCGGCAGTTACAACCCAGGGGACCGCTATGGCTACACCTTC; CDR3: CAGSYNPGDRYGYTF
D: TRBD2; J: TRBJ2-7; V: TRBV20-1; size: few; DNA: TGCAGTGCTTCCGGGACTAGCGGTAAAAGCTCCTACGAGCAGTACTTC; CDR3: CSASGTSGKSSYEQYF
D: NA; J: TRBJ1-2; V: TRBV27; size: NA; DNA: TGTGCCAGCAGTTACTCCCCTAAGGACTATGGCTACACCTTC; CDR3: CASSYSPKDYGYTF
D: NA; J: TRBJ2-3; V: TRBV4-2; size: NA; DNA: TGTGCCAGCAGCCAACGGGACTTAGACACAGATACGCAGTATTTT; CDR3: CASSQRDLDTDTQYF
D: TRBD1; J: TRBJ2-7; V: TRBV7-9; size: few; DNA: TGTGCCAGCAGCATCGACAGGGGGCTATCCTACGAGCAGTACTTC; CDR3: CASSIDRGLSYEQYF
D: TRBD2; J: TRBJ2-3; V: TRBV6-2/TRBV6-3; size: few; DNA: TGTGCCAGCAGTGATCCACTAGCGGGAGGAGAAGATACGCAGTATTTT; CDR3: CASSDPLAGGEDTQYF
D: NA; J: TRBJ2-1; V: TRBV5-1; size: NA; DNA: TGCGCCAGCAGCTTCAGCGGCGCCTTCACTGAGCAGTTCTTC; CDR3: CASSFSGAFTEQFF
D: TRBD1; J: TRBJ2-3; V: TRBV6-5; size: few; DNA: TGTGCCAGCAGCCCTGGGACAGGACTTCAGGGGGATACGCAGTATTTT; CDR3: CASSPGTGLQGDTQYF
D: NA; J: TRBJ2-7; V: TRBV27; size: many; DNA: TGTGCCAGCAGGCCGGGCTACGAGCAGTACTTC; CDR3: CASRPGYEQYF
D: NA; J: TRBJ2-7; V: TRBV2; size: NA; DNA: TGTGCCAGCAGGGAGGGACCGTTCGTATTCTACGAGCAGTACTTC; CDR3: CASREGPFVFYEQYF
D: NA; J: TRBJ2-7; V: TRBV29-1; size: many; DNA: TGCAGCGTTGCCAGGGACCAGGCCTACGAGCAGTACTTC; CDR3: CSVARDQAYEQYF
D: NA; J: TRBJ2-4; V: TRBV15; size: few; DNA: TGTGCCACCAGCAGACCTAAGAACATTCGGTACTTC; CDR3: CATSRPKNIRYF
D: TRBD2; J: TRBJ2-5; V: TRBV20-1; size: once; DNA: TGCAGTGCTAGGTCTCGAATTAGCGGGAGGGCCTTTAATGAGCAGTACTTC; CDR3: CSARSRISGRAFNEQYF